A selection of T cell receptor beta chains follows, all from one sample in a study of tumor and adjacent non-tumor tissue in lung cancer. TCRdb reprocessed the multiplex PCR reads via MiXCR and lists one record per CDR3 protein. The sample shows some 80,000 distinct CDR3 sequences, 76% of them seen only once. The sample taken for sequencing was distant non-tumor lung tissue. These receptors all stem from a man in his 70s with non-small cell lung cancer. The CDR3 runs from the conserved cysteine through the conserved F or W. Each record gives: clone size, J gene, V gene, CDR3 length, D gene, CDR3 protein, CDR3 DNA. A D gene is named only where the DNA matches it firmly. The size of a clone is reported for some rows only, either as once, few or many, or as a class for expanded clones.

>.|TRBJ1-1|TRBV7-8|14|.
CAISLVCGDTEAFF
TGTGCCATCAGCTTAGTATGTGGTGACACTGAAGCTTTCTTT
>.|TRBJ2-2|TRBV18|16|.
CASSPSGTQYTGELFF
TGTGCCAGCTCACCCTCCGGGACACAGTACACCGGGGAGCTGTTTTTT
>once|TRBJ2-7|TRBV4-1|14|.
CASRQDRGGLEQYF
TGCGCCAGCAGACAAGATCGAGGGGGTCTCGAGCAGTACTTC
>.|TRBJ1-6|TRBV11-2|17|TRBD1
CASSLVRQGTINSPLHF
TGTGCCAGCAGCTTAGTCCGACAGGGGACTATTAATTCACCCCTCCACTTT
>.|TRBJ1-5|TRBV10-3|16|.
CTIGRRGVSGNQPQHF
TGTACCATCGGAAGAAGGGGCGTCTCTGGCAATCAGCCCCAGCATTTT
>.|TRBJ2-3|TRBV6-1|12|.
CASSGSSFTQIF
TGTGCCAGCAGTGGATCCAGTTTTACGCAGATTTTT
>.|TRBJ2-1|TRBV29-1|13|TRBD2
CSVTGGEYYEQFF
TGCAGTGTGACGGGAGGCGAGTACTATGAGCAGTTCTTC
>.|TRBJ1-2|TRBV29-1|13|.
CSVEGGGFYRYTF
TGCAGCGTTGAAGGAGGCGGATTCTATCGCTACACCTTC
>few|TRBJ2-2|TRBV11-2|16|TRBD1
CAISIVGTGVAWELFF
TGTGCCATCAGCATAGTGGGCACAGGGGTTGCCTGGGAGCTGTTTTTT
>once|TRBJ2-5|TRBV5-5|13|.
CAGSLVSLDTQYF
TGTGCCGGCAGCTTGGTCAGTCTGGATACCCAGTACTTC
>.|TRBJ2-1|TRBV10-3|16|TRBD2
CAISESLTSGDNEPFF
TGTGCCATCAGTGAGTCTCTGACTAGCGGGGACAATGAGCCGTTCTTT
>.|TRBJ2-5|TRBV11-3|14|TRBD2
CANSQLAGMETQYF
TGTGCCAACAGTCAACTAGCGGGGATGGAGACCCAGTACTTC
>once|TRBJ2-3|TRBV11-3|15|.
CSSTRREISTGTQYF
TGTTCCAGCACCCGTCGGGAAATAAGCACAGGTACGCAGTATTTT
>.|TRBJ2-7|TRBV10-3|14|.
CAISKTDSSYEQYF
TGTGCCATCAGTAAGACGGACAGCTCCTACGAGCAGTATTTC
>.|TRBJ1-2|TRBV6-1|14|.
CTSSADGNQYGYTF
TGTACCAGTAGTGCGGACGGAAACCAGTATGGCTACACCTTC
>many|TRBJ2-1|TRBV5-4|15|.
CASSLGRKRHNEQFF
TGTGCCAGCAGCTTGGGGCGGAAACGGCACAATGAGCAGTTCTTC
>.|TRBJ1-4|TRBV4-1|15|.
CASSQESGWDEKLIF
TGCGCCAGCAGCCAAGAAAGCGGGTGGGATGAAAAACTGATTTTT
>once|TRBJ2-2|TRBV12-3/TRBV12-4|15|.
CASSPQLGNAWELLF
TGTGCCAGCAGTCCCCAACTTGGGAACGCCTGGGAGCTGCTTTTT
>.|TRBJ2-7|TRBV20-1|11|.
CNTTGAVEQYF
TGCAATACTACCGGGGCAGTCGAGCAGTACTTC
>.|TRBJ1-1|TRBV6-2/TRBV6-3|15|.
CAGQPFVRQRREAFF
TGTGCCGGCCAACCTTTTGTGAGACAAAGAAGAGAAGCTTTCTTT
>once|TRBJ2-7|TRBV6-5|13|.
CASSYIDSYEQYF
TGTGCCAGCAGTTACATAGACTCATACGAGCAGTACTTC
>.|TRBJ1-2|TRBV7-9|13|.
CSSSGGVNYGYTF
TGTTCCAGCAGCGGGGGGGTTAACTATGGCTACACCTTC
>few|TRBJ2-5|TRBV5-4|14|.
CVSSLRRGQETQYF
TGTGTCAGCAGCTTGAGGCGGGGTCAAGAGACTCAGTACTTC
>once|TRBJ2-5|TRBV5-1|18|.
CASGLWSLGLSRGETQYF
TGCGCCAGCGGCTTGTGGAGTTTGGGACTTTCTAGGGGAGAGACCCAGTACTTC
>.|TRBJ1-1|TRBV4-1|18|TRBD1
CASSQDGVDRGQYTEAFF
TGCGCCAGCAGCCAAGACGGTGTCGACAGGGGACAATACACTGAAGCTTTCTTT
>.|TRBJ1-6|TRBV10-2|16|.
CASSSQLCVNNSPPHF
TGCGCCAGCAGCTCACAATTGTGCGTTAATAATTCACCCCCCCACTTT
>once|TRBJ2-2|TRBV10-2|16|TRBD2
CASRPDGGGNIRELFF
TGCGCCAGCAGACCAGACGGGGGGGGTAACATCAGGGAGCTGTTTTTT
>.|TRBJ1-2|TRBV20-1|11|TRBD1
CNAKGAGGYTF
TGCAATGCTAAGGGGGCGGGAGGCTACACCTTC
>.|TRBJ2-5|TRBV29-1|16|.
CSPKPYLQTGQGTQYF
TGCAGCCCCAAGCCCTACCTCCAGACAGGCCAAGGGACCCAGTACTTC
>few|TRBJ2-3|TRBV28|13|TRBD1
CARRGQITDTQYF
TGTGCCAGAAGGGGACAGATTACAGATACGCAGTATTTT
>few|TRBJ2-1|TRBV5-1|14|.
CASSFQQGQNEQFF
TGCGCCAGCAGCTTTCAACAGGGTCAGAATGAGCAGTTCTTC
>once|TRBJ2-7|TRBV11-1|14|.
CASSSRETTYDQYF
TGTGCCAGTAGCTCCAGGGAAACGACCTACGATCAGTATTTC
>.|TRBJ2-2|TRBV11-2|15|.
CASSHGVQNTGELSF
TGTGCCAGCAGTCACGGGGTACAGAACACCGGGGAGCTGTCATTT
>few|TRBJ2-5|TRBV2|13|.
CASSGEPPETQYF
TGTGCTAGCAGTGGAGAGCCCCCAGAGACCCAGTACTTC
>.|TRBJ2-3|TRBV7-8|17|.
CASSIVDKGHSTDTQYF
TGTGCCAGCAGCATAGTAGACAAGGGGCATAGCACAGATACGCAGTATTTT
>.|TRBJ2-5|TRBV29-1|16|.
CSAMPYLQTGQEIQYF
TGTAGCGCCATGCCCTACCTCCAGACAGGTCAAGAGATCCAGTACTTC
>.|TRBJ2-1|TRBV11-1|14|.
CASSLAGAYYEQLF
TGTGCCAGCAGCTTAGCGGGGGCCTACTATGAGCAGTTGTTC
>few|TRBJ2-1|TRBV11-3|17|TRBD2
CANILGLLAGDRNEQFF
TGTGCCAACATCTTAGGCCTCTTAGCGGGAGATAGAAATGAGCAGTTCTTC
>.|TRBJ2-5|TRBV28|12|.
CASSSIRVTQYF
TGTGCCAGCAGTTCCATACGGGTGACCCAGTACTTC
>once|TRBJ1-4|TRBV6-1|15|TRBD1
CASSEGRTGPEKLFF
TGTGCTAGCAGTGAAGGAAGGACAGGGCCTGAAAAACTGTTTTTT
>.|TRBJ1-2|TRBV29-1|14|TRBD1
CSVDSTGRSSVYTF
TGCAGCGTTGACTCGACAGGGAGATCAAGTGTCTACACCTTC
>medium-sized|TRBJ1-2|TRBV29-1|11|.
CSVTANYGYTF
TGCAGCGTGACAGCTAACTATGGCTACACCTTC
>many|TRBJ2-1|TRBV5-6|18|TRBD2
CASSLLSGTSGSLDGQFF
TGTGCCAGCAGCTTGCTTTCAGGGACTAGCGGGAGTTTGGATGGGCAGTTCTTC
>.|TRBJ2-1|TRBV4-3|16|.
CASSQDLIEEYHEQFF
TGCGCCAGCAGCCAAGACCTGATAGAGGAATACCATGAGCAGTTCTTC
>.|TRBJ2-3|TRBV11-2|14|TRBD1
CDSSLVAGGDTQYF
TGTGACAGCAGCTTAGTAGCAGGGGGAGATACGCAGTATTTT
>.|TRBJ2-5|TRBV11-2|15|.
CASSPGTIGHEAQYF
TGTGCGAGCAGCCCGGGGACAATTGGGCATGAGGCCCAGTACTTC
>.|TRBJ1-1|TRBV11-3|15|.
CASSLQSPDRLEAFF
TGTGCCAGCAGCTTACAATCCCCTGACAGGCTTGAAGCTTTCTTT
>.|TRBJ2-2|TRBV30|15|TRBD2
CAWSEREYDTGELFF
TGTGCCTGGAGTGAGCGGGAGTACGACACCGGGGAGCTGTTTTTT